One and the same sample provided the 9 T cell receptor delta chains below, sequenced in a study of gammadelta T cells in human blood. TCRdb re-processed the RT-PCR reads via CATT. The sample contains fewer than 900 delta-chain clones, roughly 35% of which appear only once. Material for sequencing was Vgamma9Vdelta2 gamma-delta T cells from infant blood. The source of these receptors is a human donor.

This clone appeared once. This probably arose from a read error, given a far larger clone one base away. The chain couples TRDV2 to TRDJ3, with D unclear. The J gene, missing from TCRdb, was assigned here through DNA to germline matching. The ends were cut back, 3 bases at V and 0 bases at J, with 11 bases in the middle. The CDR3 has 17 residues. Germline-derived CDR1 and CDR2 are GEAIGNYY and EKD. CDR3 loop: CACDPIFSSWDTRQMFF. CDR3 nucleotides: TGTGCCTGTGACCCCATATTTAGCTCCTGGGACACCCGACAGATGTTTTTC.

With regard to this clone: Given a far larger clone just one base away, this is likely a sequencing read error. The rearrangement joins TRDV2 to TRDJ2; 10 positions agree with TRDD3. Because TCRdb records no J gene, it was assigned here through a match of the DNA to germline. Germline loops: CDR1 GEAIGNYY, CDR2 EKD. V shed 1 base and J 5 bases; nucleotides not matched to a gene: 3. The CDR3 is made up of 15 amino acids. CDR3 loop: CACDTLGDDTAQLFF. The DNA for the CDR3 is TGTGCCTGTGACACACTGGGGGATGATACAGCACAACTCTTCTTT.

This clone is large (0.1 to 1%). The rearrangement uses TRDV2 and TRDJ1, with 12 nucleotides matching TRDD3. The trim removed 0 bases at V and 0 bases at J, leaving 4 bases unmatched. This CDR3 region has 17 residues. Per the germline V gene, CDR1 is GEAIGNYY and CDR2 is EKD. The CDR3 protein is CACDTVWGIRDTDKLIF. The CDR3 DNA reads as TGTGCCTGTGACACCGTCTGGGGGATACGCGACACCGATAAACTCATCTTT.

This clone is termed large (0.1 to 1%). The J gene is TRDJ3, the V gene TRDV2; 7 nucleotides agree with TRDD3. The CDR3 runs to 18 residues. Germline V gives CDR1 GEAIGNYY, CDR2 EKD. V gave up 2 bases and J gave up 0 bases; unmatched junction bases: 6. The DNA of the CDR3 is TGTGCCTGTGACAGTACTGGGGCTCGCTCCTGGGACACCCGACAGATGTTTTTC. It translates to CACDSTGARSWDTRQMFF.

This clone was detected only a few times. This likely traces to a read error, being one base from a far larger clone. The sample carries other DNA sequences with the same CDR3. V is TRDV2 and J is TRDJ1, with 10 bases aligning to TRDD3. This CDR3 contains 15 residues. V lost 3 bases to trimming and J lost 3 bases; unmatched junction nucleotides: 6. CDR1 and CDR2 from the germline V gene are GEAIGNYY and EKD. The CDR3 protein is CACDGGGYGPDKLIF. The CDR3 coding sequence is TGTGCCTGTGACGGCGGGGGATACGGCCCCGATAAACTCATCTTT.

Worth noting for this clone: This probably arose from a read error, given a far larger clone one base away. Other DNA sequences in the same sample also yield this CDR3. V usage is TRDV2 and J usage is TRDJ1; 12 nucleotides match TRDD3. CDR1 is GEAIGNYY, CDR2 EKD, per germline. The CDR3 sequence is 14 residues long. The DNA for the CDR3 is TGTGCCTGTGACATACTGGGGGATACCGATAAACCCATCTTT. Protein sequence: CACDILGDTDKPIF.

The chain carries TRDV2 and TRDJ1; 8 positions agree with TRDD3. TCRdb offers no J gene call, so here the DNA was matched to germline to obtain one. Germline assignment: CDR1 GEAIGNYY and CDR2 EKD. V shed 3 bases and J 5 bases; nucleotides not matched to a gene: 7. CDR3 length: 14 residues. This CDR3 reads CACDHLGEGDKLIF. CDR3 DNA: TGTGCCTGTGACCACCTGGGGGAGGGAGATAAACTCATCTTT.

This clone was recorded a few times. V is TRDV2 and J is TRDJ1; 9 bases match TRDD3. Here the J gene came from matching the DNA to germline, since TCRdb omits it. Germline V CDR1 and CDR2: GEAIGNYY, EKD. V gave up 1 base and J gave up 0 bases; unmatched junction bases: 5. This CDR3 contains 16 residues. CDR3 protein: CACDTLGEPYTDKLIF. CDR3 sequence (DNA): TGTGCCTGTGACACACTGGGGGAACCGTACACCGATAAACTCATCTTT.

Turning to this clone: This sequence is one base from a far larger clone and is likely a read error. The rearrangement uses TRDV2 and TRDJ1; 8 positions match TRDD3. No J gene was available from TCRdb, and it was assigned here by a germline match of the DNA. Losses at the gene ends were 0 bases for V and 0 bases for J; bases not matched to a gene: 11. CDR1 GEAIGNYY and CDR2 EKD come from the germline V gene. The CDR3 contains 18 residues. The CDR3 is CACDTVVLGGRYTDKLIF. The CDR3 DNA sequence: TGTGCCTGTGACACCGTCGTACTGGGGGGCCGTTACACCGATAAACTCATCTTT.